The clone carrying this T cell receptor (beta chain) has a single count. TCRdb fed the RT-PCR reads into MiXCR, producing one record per CDR3 protein. The table has 70,000 to 85,000 distinct CDR3 sequences, approximately 25% seen once; the top ten hold around 27%. This sample stems from a study of patients and donors after allogeneic stem cell transplantation. The CDR3 contains 14 residues. The germline gives CDR1 LGHNA, CDR2 YNFKEQ. V dropped 0 bases and J dropped 2 bases, with 8 bases sitting between them. The J gene is TRBJ2-7, the V gene TRBV4-2; D might be TRBD1 (6 bases). The clonotype originates from a human donor who was either an allogeneic HSCT recipient or a stem cell or donor lymphocyte infusion donor (not recorded which). It is not recorded whose cells these are; they may come from a transplant donor. Sequenced input: blood, either unsorted or a sorted T cell fraction (not recorded which). CDR3 DNA sequence: TGTGCCAGCAGCCAAGAGACAGGTCCCTACGAGCAGTACTTC. It is translated as CASSQETGPYEQYF.